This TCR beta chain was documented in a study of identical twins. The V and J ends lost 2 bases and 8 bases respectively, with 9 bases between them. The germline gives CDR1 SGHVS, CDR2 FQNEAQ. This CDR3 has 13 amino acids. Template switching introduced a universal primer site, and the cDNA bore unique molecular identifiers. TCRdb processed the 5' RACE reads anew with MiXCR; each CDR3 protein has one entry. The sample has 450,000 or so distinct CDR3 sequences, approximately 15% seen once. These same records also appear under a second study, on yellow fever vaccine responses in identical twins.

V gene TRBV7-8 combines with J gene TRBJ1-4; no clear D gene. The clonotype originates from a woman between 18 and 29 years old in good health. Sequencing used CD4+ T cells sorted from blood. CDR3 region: CASSLWSGEKLFF. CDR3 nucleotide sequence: TGTGCCAGCAGCTTATGGTCTGGCGAAAAACTGTTTTTT. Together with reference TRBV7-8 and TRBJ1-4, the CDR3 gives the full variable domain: GAGVSQSPRYKVAKRGQDVALRCDPISGHVSLFWYQQALGQGPEFLTYFQNEAQLDKSGLPSDRFFAERPEGSVSTLKIQRTQQEDSAVYLCASSLWSGEKLFFGSGTQLSVL.